Listed here are 23 T cell receptor beta chains from one sample, sequenced in a study of blood T cells in healthy people across ages. Using a J-beta primer mix together with a sample-barcoded 5' primer, a second PCR was run for roughly 6 to 12 cycles. TCRdb ran MiXCR on the 5' RACE reads and lists one entry per CDR3 protein. The data hold about 800,000 distinct CDR3 sequences, with approximately 25% observed a single time. The same data also contributed to another study, on T cells of mothers and their children.

The sequenced material came from blood. All receptors come from a boy aged 10-17 years in good health.

V is TRBV4-3 and J is TRBJ2-7; the D gene is possibly TRBD2 (7 bases). The V end was cut by 1 base, the J end by 4 bases, with 23 bases between. Germline CDR1 reads LGHNA; CDR2 reads YSLEER. The CDR3 runs to 18 residues. The CDR3 here is CASSQGSPKAGTGYEQYF. CDR3 DNA: TGCGCCAGCAGCCAAGGATCCCCTAAAGCGGGAACAGGGTACGAGCAGTACTTC.

This clonotype has just a few counts. This chain links TRBV28 with TRBJ2-5, with a weak D call TRBD2 (6 bases). The DNA end is more similar to TRBJ2-7, so the J call may be wrong. CDR1 is MDHEN, CDR2 SYDVKM, per germline. This CDR3 contains 19 residues. CDR3 DNA: TGTGCCAGCAGCCAACTGAAGTACGGGACTCCCCGGGCACCCTACGAGCAGTACTTC. Translation gives CASSQLKYGTPRAPYEQYF.

This clonotype occurred a few times. The chain carries TRBV3-1 and TRBJ2-6; D not certain. In germline, CDR1 is LGHDT, CDR2 YNNKEL (reference sequence). This CDR3 spans 19 amino acids. Trimming shortened V by 0 bases and J by 0 bases, and 15 bases separated the two germline ends. The CDR3 region is CASSQELQYDPSGANVLTF. The CDR3 nucleotides are TGTGCCAGCAGCCAAGAGTTACAGTACGACCCCTCTGGGGCCAACGTCCTGACTTTC. Filled out from reference TRBV3-1 and TRBJ2-6, the complete variable domain reads DTAVSQTPKYLVTQMGNDKSIKCEQNLGHDTMYWYKQDSKKFLKIMFSYNNKELIINETVPNRFSPKSPDKAHLNLHINSLELGDSAVYFCASSQELQYDPSGANVLTFGAGSRLTVL.

This clonotype has just a few counts. The J gene is TRBJ2-2, the V gene TRBV30, with D perhaps matching TRBD1 (5 bases). Germline lookup yields CDR1 GTSNPN and CDR2 SVGIG (reference sequence). This CDR3 spans 15 amino acids. V lost 5 bases to trimming and J lost 1 base, with 14 bases between them. CDR3 nucleotide sequence: TGTGCCTGGTCCCTGGGGCTGTTGAACACCGGGGAGCTGTTTTTT. The encoded protein is CAWSLGLLNTGELFF.

The rearrangement joins TRBV4-3 to TRBJ1-6; no definite D call. The germline CDR1 and CDR2 sequences are LGHNA and YSLEER. With 5 bases removed from V and 1 base from J, the gap between germline ends came to 12 bases. The CDR3 is made up of 16 amino acids. The DNA for the CDR3 is TGCGCCAGCAGCAAGATCCATGGGTCCTATAATTCACCCCTCCACTTT. Protein product: CASSKIHGSYNSPLHF.

This clonotype showed up just a few times. The chain combines TRBV11-2 with TRBJ2-5; weak D call: TRBD2 (6 bases). The CDR3 runs to 14 residues. Trimming cost V 5 bases and J 5 bases, with 15 bases left between them. The V gene's germline CDR1 is SGHAT and CDR2 FQNNGV. The CDR3 nucleotides are TGTGCCAGCAGCGGGGGGTGGAGTTCCGAGACCCAGTACTTC. It translates to CASSGGWSSETQYF.

The chain employs TRBV7-9 and TRBJ2-4; 8 bases are a match to TRBD1. The CDR3 extends over 16 amino acids. V shed 2 bases and J 7 bases; nucleotides not matched to a gene: 10. Germline CDR1 SEHNR, CDR2 FQNEAQ (reference sequence). The CDR3 here is CASSLTPVGQENIQYF. The CDR3, as DNA: TGTGCCAGCAGCTTAACACCGGTGGGACAGGAGAACATTCAGTACTTC.

This clonotype was seen more than once but under ten times. The chain couples TRBV12-3 or TRBV12-4 to TRBJ2-6, with a weak D call TRBD1 (7 bases). Trimming cost V 7 bases and J 0 bases, with 19 bases left between them. This CDR3 is 18 amino acids long. The CDR3 nucleotides are TGTGCCAGCACCCTGTGGCAGGGGGGCCCCTCTGGGGCCAACGTCCTGACTTTC. It translates to CASTLWQGGPSGANVLTF.

This clonotype was seen ten or more times. The chain uses TRBV9 and TRBJ1-5, with 8 bases matching TRBD1. Trimming took 3 bases from V and 1 from J; bases not matched to a gene: 3. This CDR3 contains 15 residues. Germline CDR1 reads SGDLS; CDR2 reads YYNGEE. The CDR3 spells CASSAQGASNQPQHF. CDR3 in DNA: TGTGCCAGCAGCGCCCAGGGGGCCAGCAATCAGCCCCAGCATTTT.

This chain connects TRBV7-9 to TRBJ2-5; D is uncertain. CDR1 SEHNR and CDR2 FQNEAQ come from the germline V gene (reference sequence). CDR3 length: 13 residues. Trimming shortened V by 4 bases and J by 5 bases, and 11 bases separated the two germline ends. This CDR3 is CASSSIPGETQYF. CDR3 nucleotides: TGTGCCAGCAGCTCAATACCCGGGGAGACCCAGTACTTC.

This clonotype has more than one count but fewer than ten. The V and J genes are TRBV7-9 and TRBJ2-7, with D perhaps TRBD1 (6 bases). This CDR3 contains 15 residues. Trimming pared 5 bases from V and 0 bases from J, leaving 14 bases between. Germline V gives CDR1 SEHNR, CDR2 FQNEAQ (reference sequence). The CDR3 sequence is CASSQTRDISYEQYF. The CDR3 bases are TGTGCCAGCAGCCAAACCCGGGACATCTCCTACGAGCAGTACTTC.

The chain is built from TRBV29-1 and TRBJ2-5, with 7 bases lining up with TRBD2. The J call may be wrong; the DNA end is better matched by TRBJ2-7. This CDR3 is 12 amino acids long. The germline V gene has CDR1 SQVTM and CDR2 ANQGSEA. CDR3 protein: CSVGGREGEQYF. The CDR3 bases are TGCAGCGTTGGGGGAAGGGAGGGCGAGCAGTACTTC.

At least ten counts were recorded for this clonotype. The chain combines TRBV27 with TRBJ2-7; D unclear. The CDR3 is 13 residues long. Looked up from germline, CDR1 is MNHEY and CDR2 is SMNVEV (reference sequence). Trimming stripped 2 bases from V and 3 bases from J, with 8 bases between. This CDR3 is CASSLGVGYEQYF. The CDR3 DNA reads TGTGCCAGCAGTTTAGGCGTCGGCTACGAGCAGTACTTC.

This clonotype was counted a few times. The chain employs TRBV6-1 and TRBJ2-1; perhaps TRBD2 as D (5 bases). Trimming left V 4 bases short and J 7 bases short, with 17 bases between. Germline V gene lookup returns CDR1 MNHNS and CDR2 SASEGT. This CDR3 has 15 residues. In DNA, the CDR3 is TGTGCCAGCAGTGGGAGGATCCCGGGCAGGAATGAGCAGTTCTTC. This translates into CASSGRIPGRNEQFF.

The chain carries TRBV7-2 and TRBJ1-3; 9 bases fit TRBD1. The germline CDR1 and CDR2 sequences are SGHTA and FQGNSA. After removal of 6 bases from V and 0 bases from J, the junction contained 3 bases not matched to a gene. The CDR3 extends over 15 amino acids. CDR3 loop: CASRKDRGSGNTIYF. DNA of the CDR3: TGTGCCAGCAGAAAGGACAGGGGCTCTGGAAACACCATATATTTT.

The chain couples TRBV29-1 to TRBJ2-3; D tentatively reads TRBD1 or TRBD2 (5 bases each). The CDR3 consists of 14 residues. V was cut by 7 bases and J by 3 bases, with 17 bases left in between. Germline V gives CDR1 SQVTM, CDR2 ANQGSEA. CDR3 nucleotides: TGCAGCGGGGGGACGCCCCTGAAAACAGATACGCAGTATTTT. Protein sequence: CSGGTPLKTDTQYF.

This rearrangement joins TRBV4-3 to TRBJ2-3, with TRBD2 matching over 12 bases. J gave up 5 bases and V 1 base, and 4 bases lay outside the gene matches. The CDR3 consists of 16 residues. Germline V gene data show CDR1 as LGHNA and CDR2 as YSLEER. Here the CDR3 reads CASSQVMGLAGDTQYF. In nucleotides, the CDR3 is TGCGCCAGCAGCCAAGTTATGGGACTAGCGGGAGATACGCAGTATTTT.

V and J are TRBV3-1 and TRBJ2-5; a weak D match, TRBD1 (5 bases). V was clipped by 6 bases and J by 0 bases, with 14 bases between them. Germline CDR1 is LGHDT and CDR2 is YNNKEL (reference sequence). The CDR3 sequence is 15 residues long. CDR3 nucleotide sequence: TGTGCCAGCAGTTCTAGGGGTCGGTACCAAGAGACCCAGTACTTC. Residues: CASSSRGRYQETQYF.

CDR3 in DNA: TGTGCCAGCAGTTTAGCGCCGGGACAGGGGGCTTCTTTTGGAAACACCATATATTTT. As protein: CASSLAPGQGASFGNTIYF. The rearrangement joins TRBV12-3 or TRBV12-4 to TRBJ1-3; 12 bases line up with TRBD1. Unmatched junction bases numbered 9, after V lost 0 bases and J lost 3 bases. This CDR3 region has 19 residues.

The rearrangement links TRBV4-1 to TRBJ2-1; possible D gene TRBD1, 6 bases. This CDR3 spans 15 amino acids. V lost 4 bases and J lost 2, with 12 bases in between. In germline, CDR1 is MGHRA, CDR2 YSYEKL. The CDR3 bases are TGCGCCAGCAGCCCGGGACAACTAACCTACAATGAGCAGTTCTTC. Amino acid sequence: CASSPGQLTYNEQFF.

The chain links TRBV14 to TRBJ2-7; 12 bases match TRBD2. The CDR3 loop spans 16 amino acids. With 4 bases clipped from V and 3 bases from J, the junction kept 7 bases outside the gene matches. The germline V gene encodes CDR1 SGHDN and CDR2 FVKESK. The CDR3 DNA sequence: TGTGCCAGCAGCCCTGGACTAGCGGGATCGGGCTACGAGCAGTACTTC. This gives the protein CASSPGLAGSGYEQYF.

The chain recombines TRBV19 with TRBJ1-2; D remains unclear. CDR1 and CDR2 (germline): LNHDA, SQIVND (reference sequence). This CDR3 is built from 15 residues. Trimming stripped 5 bases from V and 1 base from J, with 14 bases between. CDR3 coding DNA: TGTGCCAGTAGTTTGGGAAACTCGTATAACTATGGCTACACCTTC. Its translation is CASSLGNSYNYGYTF.

The genes are TRBV6-2 or TRBV6-3 and TRBJ1-5; D is perhaps TRBD1 (6 bases). V lost 6 bases, J lost 6 bases, and 18 bases lay in between. The CDR3 extends over 15 amino acids. Germline lookup yields CDR1 MNHEY and CDR2 SVGEGT. The CDR3 reads CASSRTWGAGQPQHF. CDR3 sequence (DNA): TGTGCCAGCAGCCGAACATGGGGGGCTGGTCAGCCCCAGCATTTT.